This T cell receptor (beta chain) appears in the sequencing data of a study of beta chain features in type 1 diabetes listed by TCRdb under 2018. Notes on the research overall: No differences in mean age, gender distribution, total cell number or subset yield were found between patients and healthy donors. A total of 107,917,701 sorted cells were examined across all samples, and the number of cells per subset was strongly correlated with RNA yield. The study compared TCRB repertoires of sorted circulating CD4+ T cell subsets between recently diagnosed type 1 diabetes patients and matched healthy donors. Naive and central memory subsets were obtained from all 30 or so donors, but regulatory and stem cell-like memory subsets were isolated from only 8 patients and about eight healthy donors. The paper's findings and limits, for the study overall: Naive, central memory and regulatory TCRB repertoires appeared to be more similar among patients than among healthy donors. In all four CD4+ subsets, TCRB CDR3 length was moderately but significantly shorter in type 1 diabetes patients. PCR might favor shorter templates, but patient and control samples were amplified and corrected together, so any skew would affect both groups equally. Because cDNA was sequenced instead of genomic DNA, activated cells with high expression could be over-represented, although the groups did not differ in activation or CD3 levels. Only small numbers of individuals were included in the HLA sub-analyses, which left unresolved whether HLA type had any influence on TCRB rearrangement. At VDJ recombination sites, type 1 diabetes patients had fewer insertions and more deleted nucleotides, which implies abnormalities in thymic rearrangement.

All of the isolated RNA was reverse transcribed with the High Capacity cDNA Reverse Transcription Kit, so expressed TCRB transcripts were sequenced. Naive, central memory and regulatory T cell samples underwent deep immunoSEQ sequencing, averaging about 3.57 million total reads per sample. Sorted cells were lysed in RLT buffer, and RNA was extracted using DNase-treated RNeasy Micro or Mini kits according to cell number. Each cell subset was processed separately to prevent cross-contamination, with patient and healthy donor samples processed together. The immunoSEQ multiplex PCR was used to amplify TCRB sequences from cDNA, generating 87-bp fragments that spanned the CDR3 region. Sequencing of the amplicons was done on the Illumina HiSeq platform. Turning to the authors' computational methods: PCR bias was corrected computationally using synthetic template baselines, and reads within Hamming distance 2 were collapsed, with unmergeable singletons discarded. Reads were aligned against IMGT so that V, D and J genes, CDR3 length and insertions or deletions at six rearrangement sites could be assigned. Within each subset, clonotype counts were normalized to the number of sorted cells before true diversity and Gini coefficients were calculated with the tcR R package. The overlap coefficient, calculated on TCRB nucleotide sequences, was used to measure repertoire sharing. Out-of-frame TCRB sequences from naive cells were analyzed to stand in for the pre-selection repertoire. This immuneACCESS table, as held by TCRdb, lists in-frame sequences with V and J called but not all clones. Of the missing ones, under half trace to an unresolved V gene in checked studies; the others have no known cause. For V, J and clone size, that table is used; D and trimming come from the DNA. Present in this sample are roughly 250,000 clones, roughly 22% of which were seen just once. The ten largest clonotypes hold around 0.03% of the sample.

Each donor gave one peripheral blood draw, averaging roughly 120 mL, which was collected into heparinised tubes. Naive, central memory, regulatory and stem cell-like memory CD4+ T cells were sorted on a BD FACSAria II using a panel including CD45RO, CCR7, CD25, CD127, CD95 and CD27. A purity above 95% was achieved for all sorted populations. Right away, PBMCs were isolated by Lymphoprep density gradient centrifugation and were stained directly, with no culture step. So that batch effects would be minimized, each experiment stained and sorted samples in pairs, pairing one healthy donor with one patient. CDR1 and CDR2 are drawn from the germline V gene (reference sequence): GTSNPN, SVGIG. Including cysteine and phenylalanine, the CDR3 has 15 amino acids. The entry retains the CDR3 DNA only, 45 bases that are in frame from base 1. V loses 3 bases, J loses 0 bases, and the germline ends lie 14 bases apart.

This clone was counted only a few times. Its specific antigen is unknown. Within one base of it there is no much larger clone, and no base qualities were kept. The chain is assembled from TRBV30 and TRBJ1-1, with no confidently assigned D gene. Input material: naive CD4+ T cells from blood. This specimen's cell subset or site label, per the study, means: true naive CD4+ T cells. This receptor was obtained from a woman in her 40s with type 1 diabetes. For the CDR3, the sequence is CAWRPETLMNTEAFF. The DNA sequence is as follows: TGTGCCTGGAGGCCCGAGACACTGATGAACACTGAAGCTTTCTTT.